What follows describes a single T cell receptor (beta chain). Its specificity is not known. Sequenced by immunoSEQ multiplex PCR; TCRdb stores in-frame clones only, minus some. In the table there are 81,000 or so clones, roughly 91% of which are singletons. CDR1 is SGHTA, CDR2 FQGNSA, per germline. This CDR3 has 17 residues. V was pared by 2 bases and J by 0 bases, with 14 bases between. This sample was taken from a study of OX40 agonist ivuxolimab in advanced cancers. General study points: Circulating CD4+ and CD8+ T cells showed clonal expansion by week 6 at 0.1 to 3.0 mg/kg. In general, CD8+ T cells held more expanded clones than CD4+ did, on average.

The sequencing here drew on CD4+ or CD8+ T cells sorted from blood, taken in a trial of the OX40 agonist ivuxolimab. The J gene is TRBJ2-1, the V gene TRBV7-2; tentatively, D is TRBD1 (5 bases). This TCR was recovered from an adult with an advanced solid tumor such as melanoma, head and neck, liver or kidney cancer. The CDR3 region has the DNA TGTGCCAGCAGCTTACCTAGACAGTTGAGCTCCTACAATGAGCAGTTCTTC. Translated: CASSLPRQLSSYNEQFF.